The 6 T cell receptor beta chains in this list originate from one sample, sequenced in a study of blood T cell repertoires in COVID-19. Libraries were prepared by immunoSEQ multiplex PCR; TCRdb keeps only in-frame clonotypes and omits some of them. The sample contains over 35,000 clones, 80% to 90% of which appear only once. Material for sequencing was peripheral blood. All receptors come from a woman older than 75 with COVID-19, enrolled during active disease.

The CDR3 is CAISRLNLAGGSAGELFF. The CDR3 bases are TGTGCCATCTCCCGACTTAATCTAGCGGGGGGCTCGGCCGGGGAGCTGTTTTTT. This chain links TRBV10-3 with TRBJ2-2, with TRBD2 matching 11 bases. This CDR3 has 18 residues. V dropped 8 bases and J dropped 6; count of bases not matched to a gene: 17. From germline, CDR1 is ENHRY and CDR2 SYGVKD.

The genes are TRBV12-3 or TRBV12-4 and TRBJ1-5, with D possibly TRBD1 on 5 matching bases. Trimming removed 6 bases at V and 7 bases at J, with 13 bases between. The CDR3 contains 13 residues. CDR3 in amino acids: CASSQIRGQPQHF. The CDR3 DNA reads as TGTGCCAGCAGCCAAATACGGGGGCAGCCCCAGCATTTT.

The rearrangement uses TRBV6-2 or TRBV6-3 and TRBJ1-5, with D tentatively TRBD1 (6 bases). Deletions cut 5 bases from V and 9 bases from J, with 23 bases between. The CDR3 is 16 amino acids. In germline, CDR1 is MNHEY, CDR2 SVGEGT. DNA for the CDR3: TGTGCCAGCAGTCCATCTCGCCGGGGGGCACAGGGGCCCCAGCATTTT. Its translation is CASSPSRRGAQGPQHF.

The CDR3: CASSLNTGGGETQYF. Written as DNA, the CDR3 is TGTGCCAGCAGCTTAAATACGGGAGGGGGAGAGACCCAGTACTTC. This chain connects TRBV13 to TRBJ2-5, with 8 bases lining up with TRBD2. This CDR3 is 15 amino acids long. V trimming: 2 bases; J trimming: 4 bases; junction bases outside the gene matches: 6. Germline V lookup: CDR1 PRHDT, CDR2 FYEKMQ (reference sequence).

The J gene is TRBJ2-7, the V gene TRBV6-6, with D perhaps TRBD2 (5 bases). V shed 8 bases and J shed 5 bases, with 16 bases lying between them. The germline V gene encodes CDR1 MNHNY and CDR2 SVGAGI (reference sequence). The length of the CDR3 is 13 residues. The CDR3 coding sequence is TGTGCCAGCTCCCGGGATCTGGAGGACGAGCAGTACTTC. Amino acids: CASSRDLEDEQYF.

This clone was counted once. The chain has TRBV19 and TRBJ2-1; 8 bases fit TRBD2. Germline V gene lookup returns CDR1 LNHDA and CDR2 SQIVND (reference sequence). V shed 1 base, J shed 5 bases, and the junction held 7 bases outside the gene matches. The CDR3 has 16 amino acids. This CDR3 reads CASSIGPGGLNNEQFF. CDR3 coding DNA: TGTGCCAGTAGTATAGGGCCGGGAGGGTTAAACAATGAGCAGTTCTTC.